A selection of T cell receptor beta chains follows, all from one sample in a study of blood T cell repertoires in COVID-19. Profiled with immunoSEQ multiplex PCR; TCRdb holds only in-frame clones, not every one. The table includes 300,000 to 350,000 clones, roughly 90% detected once. Input material: peripheral blood. These receptors originate from a woman aged 25 to 45 with COVID-19, enrolled during active disease. CDR3s include the opening cysteine and the closing phenylalanine or tryptophan. Size is stated for part of the rows, as once, few or many counts, or as a class when the clone is expanded.

V: TRBV5-4; size: -; length: 13; CDR3: CASSFTLDNEQFF
V: TRBV4-1; size: -; length: 13; CDR3: CASSQDDTYEQYF
V: TRBV28; size: -; length: 13; CDR3: CATRGEAIYGYTF
V: TRBV27; size: -; length: 16; CDR3: CASSTIAGSSYNEQFF
V: TRBV7-6; size: once; length: 16; CDR3: CASSTGLAGAQETQYF
V: TRBV28; size: -; length: 13; CDR3: CASSFSPPYEQYF
V: TRBV2; size: -; length: 16; CDR3: CASSLGTAWGTDTQYF
V: TRBV7-6; size: -; length: 13; CDR3: CASSLAGGGEQYF
V: TRBV5-1; size: -; length: 15; CDR3: CASSPDRPTINEQFF
V: TRBV10-3; size: once; length: 14; CDR3: CAISEKEGAYGYTF
V: TRBV2; size: -; length: 13; CDR3: CASRQGGTGELFF
V: TRBV4-1; size: -; length: 16; CDR3: CASSRASGSYNSPLHF
V: TRBV6-5; size: -; length: 13; CDR3: CASNQGMNTEAFF
V: TRBV5-1; size: -; length: 15; CDR3: CASSLGLAANYEQYF
V: TRBV15; size: -; length: 16; CDR3: CATSRDIAGVNNEQFF
V: TRBV10-3; size: once; length: 15; CDR3: CAMSTGQPGSYEQYF
V: TRBV7-9; size: -; length: 16; CDR3: CASSLETGLYTGELFF
V: TRBV11-2; size: once; length: 16; CDR3: CASSLAWGLRYNGQFF
V: TRBV27; size: -; length: 13; CDR3: CASRQRVNTEAFF
V: TRBV5-4; size: -; length: 16; CDR3: CASSLSYGGGGNEQFF
V: TRBV3-1/TRBV3-2; size: -; length: 16; CDR3: CASSQERLGGTDTQYF
V: TRBV7-9; size: -; length: 15; CDR3: CASSLGAGMNTEAFF
V: TRBV7-9; size: -; length: 15; CDR3: CASSPRDLNTGELFF
V: TRBV11-2; size: -; length: 16; CDR3: CASSWTIAGSQGTQYF